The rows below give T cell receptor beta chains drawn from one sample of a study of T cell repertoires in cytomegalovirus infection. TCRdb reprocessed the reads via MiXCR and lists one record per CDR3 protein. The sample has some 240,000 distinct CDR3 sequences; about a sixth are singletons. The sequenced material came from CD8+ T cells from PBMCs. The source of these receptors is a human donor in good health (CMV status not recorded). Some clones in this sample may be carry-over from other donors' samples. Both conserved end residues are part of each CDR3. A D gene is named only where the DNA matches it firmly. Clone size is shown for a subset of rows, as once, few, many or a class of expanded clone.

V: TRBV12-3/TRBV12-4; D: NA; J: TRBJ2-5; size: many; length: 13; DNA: TGTGCCAGCAGCCCGGGACAACAAGAGACCCAGTACTTC; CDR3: CASSPGQQETQYF
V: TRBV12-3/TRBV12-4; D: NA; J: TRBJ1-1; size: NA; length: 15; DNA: TGTGCCAGCAGTTCCCGCGACATGGAGAACACTGAAGCTTTCTTT; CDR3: CASSSRDMENTEAFF
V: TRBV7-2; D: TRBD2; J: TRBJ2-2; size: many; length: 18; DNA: TGTGCCAGCTCATTACTACTAGCGGGGGGTGAGAAAACCGGGGAGCTGTTTTTT; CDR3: CASSLLLAGGEKTGELFF
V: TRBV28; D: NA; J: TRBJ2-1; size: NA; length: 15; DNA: TGTGCCAGCAGTCTCATGGGGCCGATCATCAATGAGCAGTTCTTC; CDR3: CASSLMGPIINEQFF
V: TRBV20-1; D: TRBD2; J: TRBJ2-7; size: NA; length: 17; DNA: TGCAGTGCCTTGGCCAGCGGGGCGGAACTTCGCCCCTACGAGCAGTACTTC; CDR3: CSALASGAELRPYEQYF
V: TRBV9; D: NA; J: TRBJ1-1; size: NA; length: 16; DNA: TGTGCCAGCAGCGTGGGGTCATTTTTTAGGGGCCCTGAAGCTTTCTTT; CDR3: CASSVGSFFRGPEAFF
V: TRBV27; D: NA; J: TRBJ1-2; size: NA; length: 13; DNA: TGTGCCAGCGGAAGAGCGGAGAACTATGGCTACACCTTC; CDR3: CASGRAENYGYTF
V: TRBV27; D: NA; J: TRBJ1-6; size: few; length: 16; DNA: TGTGCCAGCAGTACAGGCTTCCCCTCCTATAATTCACCCCTCCACTTT; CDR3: CASSTGFPSYNSPLHF
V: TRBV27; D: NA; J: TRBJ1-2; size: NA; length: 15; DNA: TGTGCCAGCAGTTTAGGGTCAACTTCCCAGGGAGGCTACACCTTC; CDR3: CASSLGSTSQGGYTF
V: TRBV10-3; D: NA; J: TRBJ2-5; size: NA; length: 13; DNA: TGTACCATCAGAGGAGAGTACCAAGAGACCCAGTACTTC; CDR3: CTIRGEYQETQYF
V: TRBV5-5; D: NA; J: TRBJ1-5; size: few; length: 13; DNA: TGTGCCTGCCAGGGCCATAGCAATCAGCCCCAGCATTTT; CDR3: CACQGHSNQPQHF
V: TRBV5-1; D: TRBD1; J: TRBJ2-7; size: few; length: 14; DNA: TGCGCCAGCAGCCCCGGACAGGGGGCATTAGAGCAGTACTTC; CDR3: CASSPGQGALEQYF
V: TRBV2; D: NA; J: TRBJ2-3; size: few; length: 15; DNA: TGTGCCAGCAGTGAGGTCGGTTTAGGGACAGATACGCAGTATTTT; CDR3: CASSEVGLGTDTQYF
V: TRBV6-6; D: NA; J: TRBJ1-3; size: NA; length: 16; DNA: TGTGCCAGCAGCGTACGGGGGCAGGAGTTTGGAAACACCATATATTTT; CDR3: CASSVRGQEFGNTIYF
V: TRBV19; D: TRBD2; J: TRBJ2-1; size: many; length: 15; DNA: TGTGCCAGTAGTTTACTAGCGGGGGAGTTCAATGAGCAGTTCTTC; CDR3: CASSLLAGEFNEQFF
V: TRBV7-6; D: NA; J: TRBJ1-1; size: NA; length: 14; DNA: TGTGCCAGCAGCTTAGAATTGGCAAAAACTGAAGCTTTCTTT; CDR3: CASSLELAKTEAFF
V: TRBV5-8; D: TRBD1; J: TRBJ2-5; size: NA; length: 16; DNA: TGTGCCAGCAGCTTATCGGGACAGGTTTACCAAGAGACCCAGTACTTC; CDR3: CASSLSGQVYQETQYF
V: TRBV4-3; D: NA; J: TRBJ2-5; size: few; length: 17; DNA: TGCGCCAGCAGCCCCGAACCGGGACACGCGCTTGGAGAGACCCAGTACTTC; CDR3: CASSPEPGHALGETQYF
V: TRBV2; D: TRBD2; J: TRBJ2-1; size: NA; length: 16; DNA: TGTGCCAGCACAGGTTATAGCGGGGGACTATACAATGAGCAGTTCTTC; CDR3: CASTGYSGGLYNEQFF
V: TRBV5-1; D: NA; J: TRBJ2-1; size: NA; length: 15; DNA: TGCGCCAGCAGCTTGGTCACAGTCTCCTACAATGAGCAGTTCTTC; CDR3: CASSLVTVSYNEQFF
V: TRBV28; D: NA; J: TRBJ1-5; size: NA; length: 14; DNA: TGTGCCAGCAGCATACTAGCAGCAGGTCAGCCCCAGCATTTT; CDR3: CASSILAAGQPQHF
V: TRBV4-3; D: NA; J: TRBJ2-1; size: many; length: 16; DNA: TGCGCCAGCAGCCAATCCACGGGGAGCTCCTACAATGAGCAGTTCTTC; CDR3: CASSQSTGSSYNEQFF
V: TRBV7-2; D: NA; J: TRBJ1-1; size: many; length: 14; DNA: TGTGCCAGCAGCTCCGTTTGGATAGACACTGAAGCTTTCTTT; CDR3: CASSSVWIDTEAFF
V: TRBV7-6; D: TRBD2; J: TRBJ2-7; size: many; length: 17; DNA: TGTGCCAGCAGCTTAGACTTGCCTAGCGGGGGGTCCTACGAGCAGTACTTC; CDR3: CASSLDLPSGGSYEQYF
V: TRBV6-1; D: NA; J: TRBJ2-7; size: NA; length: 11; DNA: TGTGCCACCCGTTTCGGATACGAGCAGTACTTC; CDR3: CATRFGYEQYF
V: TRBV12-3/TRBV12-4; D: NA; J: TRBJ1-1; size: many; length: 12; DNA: TGTGCCAGCTCTTACGCGGGGAGCCAAGCTTTCTTT; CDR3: CASSYAGSQAFF
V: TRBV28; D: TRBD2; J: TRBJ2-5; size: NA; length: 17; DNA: TGTGCCAGCAGCCTAAATCTAGCGGGGGGGCCAGCGGAGACCCAGTACTTC; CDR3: CASSLNLAGGPAETQYF
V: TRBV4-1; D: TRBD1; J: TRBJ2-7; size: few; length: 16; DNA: TGCGCCAGCAGCCAAGAGACCGGACAGGGGGCTCTCGAGCAGTACTTC; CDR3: CASSQETGQGALEQYF
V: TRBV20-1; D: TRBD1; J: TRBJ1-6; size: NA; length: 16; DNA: TGCAGTGCTAGAGATTCCGGGACAGGGAATAATTCACCCCTCCACTTT; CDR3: CSARDSGTGNNSPLHF
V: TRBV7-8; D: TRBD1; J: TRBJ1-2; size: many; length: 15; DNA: TGTGCCAGCAGCTTAGTACCAGGGGGCCCGTATGGCTACACCTTC; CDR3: CASSLVPGGPYGYTF
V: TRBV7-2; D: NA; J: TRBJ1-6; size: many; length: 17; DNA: TGTGCCAGCAGCTTAGTCGCGGGGGTCTCCTATAATTCACCCCTCCACTTT; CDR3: CASSLVAGVSYNSPLHF
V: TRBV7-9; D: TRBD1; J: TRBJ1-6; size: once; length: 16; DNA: TGTGCCAGCAGGGAGAGTGGGCAGGGGGGTTATTCACCCCTCCACTTT; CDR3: CASRESGQGGYSPLHF
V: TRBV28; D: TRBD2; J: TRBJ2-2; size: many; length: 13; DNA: TGTGCCAGCGGACTAGATGGAACCGGGGAGCTGTTTTTT; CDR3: CASGLDGTGELFF
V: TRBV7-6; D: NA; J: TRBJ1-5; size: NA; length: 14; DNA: TGTGTCAGCAGTCCTGACGGATACAATCAGCCCCAGCATTTT; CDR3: CVSSPDGYNQPQHF
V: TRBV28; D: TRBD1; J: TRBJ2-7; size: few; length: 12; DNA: TGTGCCAGCAGTTTGGGACAGGTCGGGCAGTACTTC; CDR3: CASSLGQVGQYF
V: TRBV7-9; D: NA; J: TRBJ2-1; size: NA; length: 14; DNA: TGTGCCAGCAGCTTAGATCCCTCCTACAATGAGCAGTTCTTC; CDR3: CASSLDPSYNEQFF
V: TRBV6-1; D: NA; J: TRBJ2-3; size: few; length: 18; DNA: TGTGCCAGCAGTGATTATTTAAGGAGACAGAGAAACACAGATACGCAGTATTTT; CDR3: CASSDYLRRQRNTDTQYF
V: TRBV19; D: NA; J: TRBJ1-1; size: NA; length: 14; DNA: TGTGCCAGTAGTATAAGAGGGCTGAACACTGAAGCTTTCTTT; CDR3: CASSIRGLNTEAFF
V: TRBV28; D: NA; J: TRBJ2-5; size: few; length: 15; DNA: TGTGCCAGCAAAACCGGGCCACGAGCGGCAGAGACCCAGTACTTC; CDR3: CASKTGPRAAETQYF
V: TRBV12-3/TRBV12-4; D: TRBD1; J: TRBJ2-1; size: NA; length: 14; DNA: TGTGCCAGCAGTTTAGTGGGACAGCCCAATGAGCAGTTCTTC; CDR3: CASSLVGQPNEQFF
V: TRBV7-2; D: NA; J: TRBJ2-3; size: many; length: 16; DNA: TGTGCCAGCAGCTTAGGGCCTGACCCTAGCACAGATACGCAGTATTTT; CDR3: CASSLGPDPSTDTQYF
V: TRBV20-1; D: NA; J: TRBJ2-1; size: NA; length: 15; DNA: TGCAGTGCCGAACGGACAGTAGACCCCTACAATGAGCAGTTCTTC; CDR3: CSAERTVDPYNEQFF
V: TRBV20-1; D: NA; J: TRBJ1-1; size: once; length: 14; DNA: TGCAGTGCTCCCCCACGGGGGGGGAACACTGAAGCTTTCTTT; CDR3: CSAPPRGGNTEAFF
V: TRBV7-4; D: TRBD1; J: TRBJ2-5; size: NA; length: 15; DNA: TGTGCCAGCAGCTTCAGACAGGGCTGGCAAGAGACCCAGTACTTC; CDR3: CASSFRQGWQETQYF
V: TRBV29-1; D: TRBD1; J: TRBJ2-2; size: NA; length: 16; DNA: TGCAGCGTTGAAGACTCCGGGACAGGGGGCGTCAGGGAGCTGTTTTTT; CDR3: CSVEDSGTGGVRELFF